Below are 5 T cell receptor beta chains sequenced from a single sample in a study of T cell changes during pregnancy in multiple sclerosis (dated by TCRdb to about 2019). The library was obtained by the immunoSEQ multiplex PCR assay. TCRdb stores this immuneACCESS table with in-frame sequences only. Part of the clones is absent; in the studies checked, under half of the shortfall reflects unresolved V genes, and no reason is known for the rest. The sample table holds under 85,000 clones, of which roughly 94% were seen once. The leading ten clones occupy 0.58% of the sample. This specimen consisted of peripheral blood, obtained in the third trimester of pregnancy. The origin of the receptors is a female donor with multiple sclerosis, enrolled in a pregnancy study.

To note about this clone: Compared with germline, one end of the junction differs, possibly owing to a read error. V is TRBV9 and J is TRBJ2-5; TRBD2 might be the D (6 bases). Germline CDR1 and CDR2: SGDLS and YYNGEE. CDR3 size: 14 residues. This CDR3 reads CASSAQGLQQTQYF. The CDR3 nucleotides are TGTGCCAGCAGCGCCCAGGGACTCCAACAGACCCAGTACTTC.

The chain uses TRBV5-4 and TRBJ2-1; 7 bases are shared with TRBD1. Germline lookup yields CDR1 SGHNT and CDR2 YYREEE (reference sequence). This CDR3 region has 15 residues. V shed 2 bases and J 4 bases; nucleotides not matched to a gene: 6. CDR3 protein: CASSLGDSYYNEQFF. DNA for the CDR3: TGTGCCAGCAGCTTAGGGGACAGTTATTACAATGAGCAGTTCTTC.

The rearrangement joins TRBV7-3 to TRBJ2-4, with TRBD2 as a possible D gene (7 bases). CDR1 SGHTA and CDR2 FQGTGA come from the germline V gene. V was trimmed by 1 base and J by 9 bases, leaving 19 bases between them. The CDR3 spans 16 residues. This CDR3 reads CASSLRGGSSQSIQYF. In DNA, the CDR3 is TGTGCCAGCAGCTTAAGGGGGGGCTCTAGTCAAAGCATTCAGTACTTC.

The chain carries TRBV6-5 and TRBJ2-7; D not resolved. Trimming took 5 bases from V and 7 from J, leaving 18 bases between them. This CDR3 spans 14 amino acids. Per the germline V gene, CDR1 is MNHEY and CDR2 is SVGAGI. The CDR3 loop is CASSNGPSPREQYF. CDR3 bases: TGTGCCAGCAGTAACGGCCCCTCGCCTAGGGAGCAGTACTTC.

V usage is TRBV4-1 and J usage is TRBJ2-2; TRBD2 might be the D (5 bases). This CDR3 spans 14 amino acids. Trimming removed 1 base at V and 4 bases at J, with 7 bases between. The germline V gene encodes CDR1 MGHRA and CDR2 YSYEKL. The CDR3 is CASSQVTSTGELFF. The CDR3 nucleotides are TGCGCCAGCAGCCAAGTTACTAGCACCGGGGAGCTGTTTTTT.